This entry concerns a single TCR beta chain. The data were produced by immunoSEQ multiplex PCR, yet TCRdb's version contains in-frame clones alone and is incomplete. Among 100,000 or so clones listed, roughly four fifths were seen once. Germline CDR1 reads SGHVS; CDR2 reads FQNEAQ. With 6 bases removed from V and 1 base from J, the gap between germline ends came to 15 bases. The CDR3 covers 15 residues. The record originates from a study of OX40 agonist ivuxolimab in advanced cancers. Across the study: Given to patients was ivuxolimab, an agonistic anti-OX40 (CD134) antibody.

This chain connects TRBV7-8 to TRBJ1-1, with TRBD1 as a possible D gene (6 bases). This receptor was taken from an adult with an advanced solid tumor such as melanoma, head and neck, liver or kidney cancer. Sequenced material: CD4+ or CD8+ T cells sorted from blood, taken in a trial of the OX40 agonist ivuxolimab. The CDR3, as DNA: TGTGCCAGCAGTTTGGGGGCGCGGGGGAACACTGAAGCTTTCTTT. Translated, it gives CASSLGARGNTEAFF.